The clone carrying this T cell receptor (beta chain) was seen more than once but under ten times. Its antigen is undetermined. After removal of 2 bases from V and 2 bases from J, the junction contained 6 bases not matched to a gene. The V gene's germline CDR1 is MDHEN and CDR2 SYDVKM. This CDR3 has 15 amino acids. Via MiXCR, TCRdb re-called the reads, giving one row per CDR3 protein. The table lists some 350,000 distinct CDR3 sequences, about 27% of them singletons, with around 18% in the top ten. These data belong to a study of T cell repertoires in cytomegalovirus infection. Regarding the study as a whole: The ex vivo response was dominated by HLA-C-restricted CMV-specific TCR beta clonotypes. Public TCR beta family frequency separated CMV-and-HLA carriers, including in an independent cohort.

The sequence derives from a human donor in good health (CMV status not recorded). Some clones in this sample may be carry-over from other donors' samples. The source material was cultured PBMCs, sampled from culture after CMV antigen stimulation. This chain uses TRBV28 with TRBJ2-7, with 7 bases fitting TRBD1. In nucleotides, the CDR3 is TGTGCCAGCAGTTTAGGAAGAGGGGGCCCCTACGAGCAGTACTTC. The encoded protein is CASSLGRGGPYEQYF.